These 12 T cell receptor beta chains share one sample of origin, sequenced in a study of blood T cells in healthy people across ages. A second PCR of about 7 to 12 cycles used a sample-barcoded 5' primer and a J-beta primer mix. TCRdb ran MiXCR on the 5' RACE reads and lists one entry per CDR3 protein. The sample lists around 790,000 distinct CDR3 sequences, about 42% seen once, with roughly 19% in the top ten. Sequencing was performed on blood. The receptors originated from a man in his sixties in good health.

At least ten counts were recorded for this clonotype. The rearrangement links TRBV7-8 to TRBJ2-6; 10 bases fit TRBD1. The CDR3 loop spans 14 amino acids. The germline gives CDR1 SGHVS, CDR2 FQNEAQ. V shed 7 bases and J 9 bases; nucleotides not matched to a gene: 6. The DNA of the CDR3 is TGTGCCAGCACCCCGGGACAGGGGTTCAACGTCCTGACTTTC. Translation gives CASTPGQGFNVLTF.

This clonotype showed up just a few times. J is TRBJ1-4 and V is TRBV20-1, with 8 nucleotides matching TRBD1. Germline CDR1 DFQATT, CDR2 SNEGSKA (reference sequence). The CDR3 length is 14 residues. V lost 2 bases to trimming and J lost 9 bases; unmatched junction nucleotides: 8. CDR3 nucleotides: TGCAGTGCTAGAACCAGGGGGCCCGAGAAAAAACTGTTTTTT. Amino acid sequence: CSARTRGPEKKLFF.

This clonotype appeared a few times. The chain uses TRBV20-1 and TRBJ2-5; D may be TRBD1 (6 bases). Germline CDR1 DFQATT, CDR2 SNEGSKA (reference sequence). Deletions cut 1 base from V and 11 bases from J, with 26 bases between. The CDR3 sequence is 16 residues long. CDR3 region: CSARVPGQNLDNEQYF. The CDR3 DNA is TGCAGTGCTAGAGTTCCTGGACAGAACCTTGACAATGAGCAGTACTTC.

V usage is TRBV18 and J usage is TRBJ1-6; D unclear. This CDR3 is 14 amino acids long. Germline V lookup: CDR1 KGHSH, CDR2 LQKENI. The ends were cut back, 2 bases at V and 5 bases at J, with 7 bases in the middle. CDR3: CASSPVRNNSPLHF. DNA for the CDR3: TGTGCCAGCTCACCAGTGCGGAATAATTCACCCCTCCACTTT. Looking up the rest from reference TRBV18 and TRBJ1-6 gives the full variable domain: NAGVMQNPRHLVRRRGQEARLRCSPMKGHSHVYWYRQLPEEGLKFMVYLQKENIIDESGMPKERFSAEFPKEGPSILRIQQVVRGDSAAYFCASSPVRNNSPLHFGNGTRLTVT.

The gene calls are TRBV12-3 or TRBV12-4 and TRBJ2-7; tentative D call: TRBD1 (5 bases). V was clipped by 5 bases and J by 10 bases, with 18 bases between them. This CDR3 region has 13 residues. This chain's CDR3 is CASSRLDIPDQYF. CDR3 nucleotide sequence: TGTGCCAGCAGTAGGCTGGACATCCCGGATCAGTACTTC.

V usage is TRBV20-1 and J usage is TRBJ1-1; no firm D call. The V end lost 3 bases, the J end lost 4 bases, and 12 bases lay between the germline ends. This CDR3 comprises 13 residues. Germline V gives CDR1 DFQATT, CDR2 SNEGSKA (reference sequence). CDR3 bases: TGCAGTGCTAGCTTACACCGTGGCACTGAAGCTTTCTTT. Translation: CSASLHRGTEAFF.

This clonotype was recorded at least ten times. V usage is TRBV6-5 and J usage is TRBJ2-7, with D perhaps TRBD1 (5 bases). CDR1 and CDR2 from the germline V gene are MNHEY and SVGAGI. V lost 7 bases and J lost 4, with 8 bases in between. This CDR3 spans 11 amino acids. This CDR3 is CASTKGYEQYF. Here the CDR3 DNA reads TGTGCCAGCACGAAGGGGTACGAGCAGTACTTC.

The chain employs TRBV6-6 and TRBJ1-6; maybe TRBD1 (6 bases). This CDR3 comprises 14 residues. CDR1 MNHNY and CDR2 SVGAGI come from the germline V gene (reference sequence). Trimming left V 7 bases short and J 7 bases short, with 14 bases between. Written as DNA, the CDR3 is TGTGCCAGCAATGATAAGGGGGTAAATTCACCCCTCCACTTT. This encodes CASNDKGVNSPLHF.

J is TRBJ1-2 and V is TRBV6-2 or TRBV6-3, with D uncertain. The germline gives CDR1 MNHEY, CDR2 SVGEGT. V lost 0 bases, J lost 4 bases, and 6 bases lay in between. The CDR3 consists of 13 residues. The CDR3 is CASSYSDVYGYTF. In nucleotides, the CDR3 is TGTGCCAGCAGTTACTCGGATGTCTATGGCTACACCTTC.

The count of this clonotype is one. The CDR3 DNA is TGCGCCAGCAGGACGAAACCGAACACCGGGGAGCTGTTTTTT. Translated: CASRTKPNTGELFF. The rearrangement joins TRBV5-1 to TRBJ2-2; unclear D gene. The CDR3 contains 14 residues. V was pared by 5 bases and J by 0 bases, with 8 bases between. Per the germline V gene, CDR1 is SGHRS and CDR2 is YFSETQ. Complete variable domain (other parts from reference TRBV5-1 and TRBJ2-2): KAGVTQTPRYLIKTRGQQVTLSCSPISGHRSVSWYQQTPGQGLQFLFEYFSETQRNKGNFPGRFSGRQFSNSRSEMNVSTLELGDSALYLCASRTKPNTGELFFGEGSRLTVL.

The chain links TRBV15 to TRBJ2-5; D is tentatively TRBD1 or TRBD2 (5 bases each). Gene TRBJ2-7 matches the end of the DNA better, so the J call may be wrong. CDR3 length equals 12 residues. Germline V gives CDR1 LNHNV, CDR2 YYDKDF (reference sequence). The chain's CDR3 is CATSRGDDEQYF. The DNA for the CDR3 is TGTGCCACCAGCAGAGGGGACGACGAGCAGTACTTC.

This chain links TRBV27 with TRBJ2-1; D is possibly TRBD2 (7 bases). The CDR3 covers 14 residues. V gave up 8 bases and J gave up 7 bases, with 18 bases separating them. From germline, CDR1 is MNHEY and CDR2 SMNVEV (reference sequence). CDR3 nucleotides: TGTGCCAGCCTTGAAAGGGGGGGCCTTAATGAGCAGTTCTTC. This translates into CASLERGGLNEQFF.